These T cell receptor beta chains were read from a single sample in a study of T cell repertoires in cytomegalovirus infection. TCRdb fed the reads into MiXCR, producing one record per CDR3 protein. Of about 770,000 distinct CDR3 sequences listed, about 28% were seen once; the top ten hold around 13%. For these TCRs, the target antigens are not known. Sequencing used cultured CD8+ T cells from PBMCs, obtained from culture after CMV antigen stimulation. The receptors were gathered from a human donor in good health (CMV status not recorded). Some clones in this sample may be carry-over from other donors' samples. Each CDR3 is given with its conserved first and last residue. Fields, in order: CDR3 protein, CDR3 DNA, clone size, J gene, V gene, D gene. D genes are given only for firm matches. Clone size, where shown, is once, few, many, or a class for clones that have expanded.

CASSQGIQETQYF,TGTGCCAGCAGCCAAGGGATTCAAGAGACCCAGTACTTC,few,TRBJ2-5,TRBV7-9,-
CASRGEQGIKDGYTF,TGTGCCAGCAGGGGGGAACAGGGGATCAAGGATGGCTACACCTTC,-,TRBJ1-2,TRBV6-4,TRBD1
CASSEIPPWTGNTEAFF,TGTGCCAGCAGTGAGATTCCCCCATGGACAGGGAACACTGAAGCTTTCTTT,few,TRBJ1-1,TRBV6-1,TRBD1
CASRWGKGTDTQYF,TGCGCCAGCAGGTGGGGGAAGGGCACAGATACGCAGTATTTT,-,TRBJ2-3,TRBV5-1,-
CASRRGVSPSYNEQFF,TGTGCCAGCAGGCGAGGGGTGTCTCCCTCCTACAATGAGCAGTTCTTC,few,TRBJ2-1,TRBV6-1,-
CASSYSESYEQYF,TGTGCCAGCAGTTACTCCGAGAGTTACGAGCAGTACTTC,-,TRBJ2-7,TRBV6-5,-
CASIKKGSNTEAFF,TGTGCCAGCATAAAAAAGGGGTCAAACACTGAAGCTTTCTTT,once,TRBJ1-1,TRBV2,-
CASSLVGTGASPLHF,TGTGCCAGCAGTTTAGTCGGGACAGGGGCTTCACCCCTCCACTTT,few,TRBJ1-6,TRBV12-3/TRBV12-4,TRBD1
CASSQDRQVAGNTIYF,TGCGCCAGCAGCCAAGATCGACAGGTTGCTGGAAACACCATATATTTT,few,TRBJ1-3,TRBV4-3,-
CASKGGTGGEAFF,TGTGCCAGCAAGGGGGGGACAGGGGGTGAAGCTTTCTTT,-,TRBJ1-1,TRBV6-6,TRBD1
CASSPRTSGETQYF,TGTGCCAGCAGCCCGCGGACTAGCGGAGAGACCCAGTACTTC,many,TRBJ2-5,TRBV7-8,TRBD2
CASSWRTGVVNEQFF,TGTGCCAGCAGCTGGAGGACAGGCGTGGTGAATGAGCAGTTCTTC,-,TRBJ2-1,TRBV7-8,TRBD1
CASSLGTGEADTQYF,TGTGCCAGCAGCTTAGGCACAGGGGAGGCAGATACGCAGTATTTT,few,TRBJ2-3,TRBV7-3,-
CASGQGTTEAFF,TGTGCCAGCGGACAGGGAACCACTGAAGCTTTCTTT,many,TRBJ1-1,TRBV25-1,TRBD1
CASSVLTSGGSTDTQYF,TGTGCCAGCAGCGTCCTAACTAGCGGGGGGAGCACAGATACGCAGTATTTT,once,TRBJ2-3,TRBV9,TRBD2
CASSWQGPYNEQFF,TGTGCCAGCAGTTGGCAGGGTCCCTACAATGAGCAGTTCTTC,many,TRBJ2-1,TRBV12-3/TRBV12-4,-
CASRQGTEAFF,TGCGCCAGCAGACAGGGTACTGAAGCTTTCTTT,-,TRBJ1-1,TRBV5-1,-
CASSQTGGDTDTQYF,TGTGCCAGCAGCCAAACCGGGGGGGATACAGATACGCAGTATTTT,-,TRBJ2-3,TRBV7-6,TRBD2
CASSLGPSRAFF,TGTGCCAGCAGCTTGGGGCCGAGTCGGGCTTTCTTT,few,TRBJ1-1,TRBV7-9,-
CSASAQGVAESSYNEQFF,TGCAGTGCTAGTGCTCAGGGGGTAGCGGAAAGCTCCTACAATGAGCAGTTCTTC,-,TRBJ2-1,TRBV20-1,-
CASRPDRGVSYNEQFF,TGTGCCAGCAGACCTGACAGGGGCGTCTCCTACAATGAGCAGTTCTTC,-,TRBJ2-1,TRBV7-9,TRBD1
CASSFPSGEETQYF,TGTGCCAGCAGTTTCCCCTCGGGGGAAGAGACCCAGTACTTC,few,TRBJ2-5,TRBV12-3/TRBV12-4,-
CASSYSFAGTGNEKLFF,TGTGCCAGCAGTTACTCCTTCGCCGGGACAGGGAATGAAAAACTGTTTTTT,few,TRBJ1-4,TRBV6-5,TRBD1
CASSLGPVDNEQFF,TGTGCCAGCAGCTTAGGCCCGGTCGACAATGAGCAGTTCTTC,many,TRBJ2-1,TRBV7-2,-
CASSLEGAYTEQFF,TGTGCCAGCAGCTTAGAAGGGGCGTACACTGAGCAGTTCTTC,few,TRBJ2-1,TRBV11-3,-
CASSEEASGANVLTF,TGTGCCAGCAGTGAAGAAGCCTCCGGGGCCAACGTCCTGACTTTC,-,TRBJ2-6,TRBV6-1,-
CASSPAEGSGTEAFF,TGTGCCAGCAGTCCCGCAGAGGGCTCGGGCACTGAAGCTTTCTTT,-,TRBJ1-1,TRBV27,-
CASSFLDRADLNTEAFF,TGCGCCAGCAGCTTTCTGGACAGAGCCGACCTTAACACTGAAGCTTTCTTT,-,TRBJ1-1,TRBV4-1,-
CASGTTYRASNEKLFF,TGCGCCAGCGGAACGACATACAGGGCTTCTAATGAAAAACTGTTTTTT,-,TRBJ1-4,TRBV5-1,-
CASSPVSGYQPQHF,TGCGCCAGCAGCCCGGTCTCAGGGTATCAGCCCCAGCATTTT,-,TRBJ1-5,TRBV4-3,-
CASSSPSLAGGLLGTQYF,TGTGCCAGCAGTTCCCCATCCCTAGCGGGGGGGCTCCTGGGGACGCAGTATTTT,-,TRBJ2-3,TRBV6-5,TRBD2
CASRDRTGYTF,TGTGCCAGCAGGGACAGAACAGGCTACACCTTC,-,TRBJ1-2,TRBV9,-
CASSTYRADTGELFF,TGTGCCAGCTCAACCTATAGGGCCGACACCGGGGAGCTGTTTTTT,few,TRBJ2-2,TRBV27,-
CASSEETVVGSQPQHF,TGTGCCAGCAGTGAAGAAACGGTTGTGGGCAGTCAGCCCCAGCATTTT,-,TRBJ1-5,TRBV2,-
CASGPTRPGPTFF,TGTGCCAGCGGTCCCACCCGACCTGGGCCGACTTTCTTT,once,TRBJ1-1,TRBV27,-
CSATPRRQGRGYGYTF,TGCAGTGCTACGCCTCGGAGACAGGGACGCGGCTATGGCTACACCTTC,-,TRBJ1-2,TRBV20-1,TRBD1
CASSLGLARSYNEQFF,TGTGCCAGCAGCTTAGGTTTAGCTCGGTCCTACAATGAGCAGTTCTTC,-,TRBJ2-1,TRBV7-6,-
CASSAPGYGYTF,TGCGCCAGCAGTGCCCCAGGGTATGGCTACACCTTC,-,TRBJ1-2,TRBV10-1,-
CASSDWEMETQYF,TGTGCCAGCAGTGATTGGGAGATGGAGACCCAGTACTTC,-,TRBJ2-5,TRBV2,-
CASSRGGITEAFF,TGCGCCAGCAGTCGAGGAGGGATCACTGAAGCTTTCTTT,few,TRBJ1-1,TRBV4-3,-
CASRGTANSGNTIYF,TGTGCCAGCCGTGGGACAGCCAACTCTGGAAACACCATATATTTT,-,TRBJ1-3,TRBV9,TRBD1
CASSLIWENTGELFF,TGTGCCAGCAGCTTGATCTGGGAGAACACCGGGGAGCTGTTTTTT,few,TRBJ2-2,TRBV5-4,-
CASSFYLIDKYNEQFF,TGTGCCAGCAGCTTCTACCTTATAGATAAATACAATGAGCAGTTCTTC,many,TRBJ2-1,TRBV7-9,-
CASSFTTANTGELFF,TGTGCCAGCAGCTTTACGACAGCGAACACCGGGGAGCTGTTTTTT,few,TRBJ2-2,TRBV7-2,-
CASSYSTAYSNQPQHF,TGTGCCAGCAGTTACTCGACAGCGTATAGCAATCAGCCCCAGCATTTT,-,TRBJ1-5,TRBV6-6,-
CASSLTSGGLYLGDEQYF,TGTGCCAGCAGCTTAACTAGCGGGGGCCTTTATCTCGGGGACGAGCAGTACTTC,many,TRBJ2-7,TRBV7-6,TRBD2